This T cell receptor beta chain was observed in a study of cytomegalovirus exposure and HLA in healthy donors. Background on the study: Unique TCRs numbering some 80 million, obtained from HLA-typed donors, made up an early data release.

The table lists this clone with a few counts. Researchers ran the PCR with 60 Vbeta and 13 Jbeta primers. The repertoire was sequenced with immunoSEQ multiplex PCR; TCRdb's copy has only in-frame clones and lacks some. Of about 150,000 clones detected, roughly 77% appear once; the ten largest clones hold approximately 8%. CDR1 MNHNS and CDR2 SASEGT come from the germline V gene. The V end lost 4 bases, the J end lost 3 bases, and 10 bases lay between the germline ends. This CDR3 contains 14 residues. The sequence came from a man aged 25-40 years in good health and CMV-seropositive. Sample: PBMCs. V and J are TRBV6-1 and TRBJ1-5; no clear D. The CDR3 loop is CASSAEGTNQPQHF. In DNA form, the CDR3 reads TGTGCCAGCAGTGCTGAGGGCACCAATCAGCCCCAGCATTTT.